Shown below are 20 T cell receptor beta chains from a single sample sequenced in a study of OX40 agonist ivuxolimab in advanced cancers. Here immunoSEQ multiplex PCR was the method, and the copy in TCRdb shows in-frame clones only, minus some. Of about 36,000 clones in the sample, 74% are singletons; the top ten hold 15% to 20%. Sample: CD4+ or CD8+ T cells sorted from blood, taken in a trial of the OX40 agonist ivuxolimab. The receptor set was obtained from an adult with an advanced solid tumor such as melanoma, head and neck, liver or kidney cancer.

The V and J genes are TRBV30 and TRBJ2-5; TRBD1 or TRBD2 may be the D gene (5 bases each). Per germline, CDR1 GTSNPN and CDR2 SVGIG (reference sequence). This CDR3 spans 13 amino acids. V was trimmed by 0 bases and J by 2 bases, leaving 7 bases between them. The chain's CDR3 is CAWSVEGQETQYF. DNA for the CDR3: TGTGCCTGGAGTGTCGAGGGGCAAGAGACCCAGTACTTC.

This clone was seen just once. Here the CDR3 reads CASSLVVATNEKLFF. The DNA of the CDR3 is TGTGCCAGCAGCTTAGTGGTTGCAACTAATGAAAAACTGTTTTTT. The chain couples TRBV7-9 to TRBJ1-4; D gene uncertain. Germline V gene data show CDR1 as SEHNR and CDR2 as FQNEAQ (reference sequence). V lost 1 base and J lost 0, with 6 bases in between. CDR3 length: 15 residues.

V gene TRBV6-6 combines with J gene TRBJ1-4; D call uncertain. This CDR3 region has 15 residues. CDR1 MNHNY and CDR2 SVGAGI come from the germline V gene (reference sequence). Trimming removed 2 bases at V and 8 bases at J, with 15 bases between. The CDR3 reads CASSYDGLIGEKLFF. The CDR3 DNA sequence: TGTGCCAGCAGTTACGACGGCCTAATAGGCGAAAAACTGTTTTTT.

This chain joins TRBV30 and TRBJ1-2, with D possibly being TRBD1 (6 bases). Germline V gene sequence: CDR1 GTSNPN, CDR2 SVGIG (reference sequence). There are 12 residues in the CDR3. Trimming pared 4 bases from V and 3 bases from J, leaving 9 bases between. The CDR3: CAWTGAHYGYTF. For the CDR3, the DNA is TGTGCCTGGACAGGGGCGCACTATGGCTACACCTTC. The full variable domain, completed using reference TRBV30 and TRBJ1-2, is SQTIHQWPATLVQPVGSPLSLECTVEGTSNPNLYWYRQAAGRGLQLLFYSVGIGQISSEVPQNLSASRPQDRQFILSSKKLLLSDSGFYLCAWTGAHYGYTFGSGTRLTVV.

This clone was seen just once. The genes are TRBV7-1 and TRBJ2-1; maybe TRBD1 (6 bases). TRBV7-1 is classed as an ORF, of uncertain function. V gave up 5 bases and J gave up 0 bases, with 11 bases separating them. This CDR3 contains 15 residues. The CDR3 spells CASSGTPSSYNEQFF. CDR3 bases: TGTGCCAGCAGCGGGACACCAAGCTCCTACAATGAGCAGTTCTTC.

The V gene is TRBV10-2, the J gene TRBJ1-2; no clear D. The CDR3 is 10 residues long. Trimming removed 8 bases from V and 8 bases from J, with 9 bases in between. The V gene's germline CDR1 is WSHSY and CDR2 SAAADI. CDR3 region: CASGVGGYTF. CDR3 coding DNA: TGCGCCAGCGGGGTCGGCGGCTACACCTTC.

This clone was detected only a few times. The V call is TRBV9, the J call TRBJ1-1, with no clear D. Trimming pared 0 bases from V and 0 bases from J, leaving 3 bases between. This CDR3 is built from 13 residues. CDR1 and CDR2 (germline): SGDLS, YYNGEE. The CDR3 coding sequence is TGTGCCAGCAGCGTAGATGTGAACACTGAAGCTTTCTTT. Translated: CASSVDVNTEAFF. Together with reference TRBV9 and TRBJ1-1, the CDR3 gives the full variable domain: DSGVTQTPKHLITATGQRVTLRCSPRSGDLSVYWYQQSLDQGLQFLIQYYNGEERAKGNILERFSAQQFPDLHSELNLSSLELGDSALYFCASSVDVNTEAFFGQGTRLTVV.

This clone has only a few counts. This sequence joins TRBV5-1 and TRBJ1-6; 7 nucleotides align to TRBD1. The CDR3 is made up of 14 amino acids. Germline trimming cut 3 bases from V and 7 bases from J; bases unmatched to any gene: 4. Germline CDR1 SGHRS, CDR2 YFSETQ. The CDR3 DNA is TGCGCCAGCAGCTCGGGGACAGCCAATTCACCCCTCCACTTT. This gives the protein CASSSGTANSPLHF.

The rearrangement joins TRBV7-8 to TRBJ1-5, with D possibly being TRBD1 (5 bases). Germline CDR1 reads SGHVS; CDR2 reads FQNEAQ. Trimming removed 5 bases at V and 4 bases at J, with 15 bases between. This CDR3 has 15 residues. CDR3 loop: CASSLGWQGNQPQHF. DNA of the CDR3: TGTGCCAGCAGCCTTGGGTGGCAGGGAAATCAGCCCCAGCATTTT.

The chain joins TRBV6-4 to TRBJ2-7; no definite D call. Germline V gene lookup returns CDR1 MRHNA and CDR2 SNTAGT. The CDR3 covers 11 residues. V dropped 1 base and J dropped 6 bases, with 4 bases sitting between them. In nucleotides, the CDR3 is TGTGCCAGCAGTGACTTCGGCGAGCAGTACTTC. This gives the protein CASSDFGEQYF.

V usage is TRBV5-1 and J usage is TRBJ1-1; D gene uncertain. CDR1 SGHRS and CDR2 YFSETQ come from the germline V gene. Trimming left V 5 bases short and J 4 bases short, with 15 bases between. The CDR3 runs to 14 residues. Written as DNA, the CDR3 is TGCGCCAGCAGACCGGACTCGGTGGGCACTGAAGCTTTCTTT. Translated, it gives CASRPDSVGTEAFF. The whole variable domain, filled in from reference TRBV5-1 and TRBJ1-1, reads KAGVTQTPRYLIKTRGQQVTLSCSPISGHRSVSWYQQTPGQGLQFLFEYFSETQRNKGNFPGRFSGRQFSNSRSEMNVSTLELGDSALYLCASRPDSVGTEAFFGQGTRLTVV.

This chain connects TRBV7-9 to TRBJ2-1; 8 bases align to TRBD1. CDR3 length equals 12 residues. Germline V gives CDR1 SEHNR, CDR2 FQNEAQ (reference sequence). Losses at the gene ends were 5 bases for V and 8 bases for J; bases not matched to a gene: 2. The DNA of the CDR3 is TGTGCCAGCAGCCCGACAGGGGATGAGCAGTTCTTC. Amino acids: CASSPTGDEQFF.

V usage is TRBV30 and J usage is TRBJ1-6, with D uncertain. Germline V gives CDR1 GTSNPN, CDR2 SVGIG (reference sequence). This CDR3 is built from 13 residues. V was cut by 3 bases and J by 4 bases, with 7 bases left in between. The CDR3 sequence: CAWSPPYNSPLHF. Here the CDR3 DNA reads TGTGCCTGGAGCCCCCCGTATAATTCACCCCTCCACTTT.

The chain is built from TRBV12-5 and TRBJ2-2; D is possibly TRBD2 (5 bases). The CDR3 sequence is 14 residues long. Germline loops: CDR1 LGHNT, CDR2 FRNRAP. V was cut by 11 bases and J by 3 bases, with 16 bases left in between. The CDR3 here is CASHRDGDTGELFF. CDR3 nucleotide sequence: TGTGCTTCTCACCGGGATGGGGACACCGGGGAGCTGTTTTTT.

This chain connects TRBV9 to TRBJ2-1; 9 nucleotides align to TRBD1. This CDR3 region has 15 residues. In germline, CDR1 is SGDLS, CDR2 YYNGEE. The ends lost 1 base at V and 6 bases at J; junction bases unmatched: 5. CDR3 sequence: CASSVSDRGGNEQFF. As DNA, the CDR3 is TGTGCCAGCAGCGTATCGGACAGGGGTGGCAATGAGCAGTTCTTC.

The chain carries TRBV30 and TRBJ2-5; D is unclear. Germline V gene lookup returns CDR1 GTSNPN and CDR2 SVGIG (reference sequence). This CDR3 spans 14 amino acids. Trimming took off 7 bases at V and 4 bases at J, with 19 bases between the two ends. CDR3 DNA: TGTGCCTTGAAGGGTCTTCAGGTGCGAGAGACCCAGTACTTC. This sequence encodes CALKGLQVRETQYF.

The chain recombines TRBV10-3 with TRBJ2-2; D is unclear. The CDR3 has 14 residues. Between the trimmed V and J ends, which lost 0 bases and 5 bases, there was a span of 7 bases. Germline-derived CDR1 and CDR2 are ENHRY and SYGVKD. The CDR3 is CAISESRETGELFF. In DNA, the CDR3 is TGTGCCATCAGTGAGTCGAGAGAGACCGGGGAGCTGTTTTTT.

The chain uses TRBV23-1 and TRBJ1-2; TRBD1 agrees at 8 bases. TRBV23-1 is an open reading frame, and its role is uncertain. This CDR3 region has 17 residues. V dropped 2 bases and J dropped 3; count of bases not matched to a gene: 11. The chain's CDR3 is CASSQIFRGQEDYGYTF. The CDR3 DNA reads TGCGCCAGCAGTCAAATCTTTAGGGGACAGGAGGACTATGGCTACACCTTC.

This clone was counted at least ten times. The chain carries TRBV5-1 and TRBJ1-1, with D possibly TRBD1 on 5 matching bases. Germline CDR1 is SGHRS and CDR2 is YFSETQ. This CDR3 region has 13 residues. The germline V and J ends were trimmed by 5 bases and 1 base, with 9 bases remaining between them. The CDR3 DNA follows: TGCGCCAGCAGGCAGGGAAAGAACACTGAAGCTTTCTTT. As protein: CASRQGKNTEAFF.

This clone has a single count. The chain employs TRBV27 and TRBJ2-5; tentatively, D is TRBD1 (6 bases). Between the trimmed V and J ends, which lost 10 bases and 1 base, there was a span of 10 bases. Germline CDR1 MNHEY, CDR2 SMNVEV (reference sequence). The CDR3 has 12 amino acids. The CDR3: CATGQFQETQYF. The CDR3 region has the DNA TGTGCCACCGGACAGTTCCAAGAGACCCAGTACTTC.